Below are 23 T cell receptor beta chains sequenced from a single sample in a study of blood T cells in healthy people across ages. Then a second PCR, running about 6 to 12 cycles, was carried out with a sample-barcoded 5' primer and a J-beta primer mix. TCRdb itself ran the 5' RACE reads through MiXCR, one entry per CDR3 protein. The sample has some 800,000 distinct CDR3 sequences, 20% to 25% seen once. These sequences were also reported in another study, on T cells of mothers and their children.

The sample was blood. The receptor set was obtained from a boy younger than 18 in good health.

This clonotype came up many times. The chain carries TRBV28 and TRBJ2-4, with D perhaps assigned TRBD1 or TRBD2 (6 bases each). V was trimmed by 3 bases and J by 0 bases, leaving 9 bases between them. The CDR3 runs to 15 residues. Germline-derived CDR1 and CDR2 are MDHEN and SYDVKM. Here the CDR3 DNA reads TGTGCCAGCAGTTTCCGGGGGCTAGCCAAAAACATTCAGTACTTC. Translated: CASSFRGLAKNIQYF.

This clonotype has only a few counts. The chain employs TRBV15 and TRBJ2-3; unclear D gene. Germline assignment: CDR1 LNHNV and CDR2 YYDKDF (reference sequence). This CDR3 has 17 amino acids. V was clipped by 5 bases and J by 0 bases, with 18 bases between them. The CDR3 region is CATSPYRSTGSTDTQYF. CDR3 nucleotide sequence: TGTGCCACCAGCCCTTACAGATCCACGGGTAGCACAGATACGCAGTATTTT.

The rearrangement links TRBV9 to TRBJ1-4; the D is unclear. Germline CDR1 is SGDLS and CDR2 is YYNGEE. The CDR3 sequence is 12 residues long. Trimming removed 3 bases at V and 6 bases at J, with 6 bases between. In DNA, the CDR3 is TGTGCCAGCAGCGCGGGAGATGAAAAACTGTTTTTT. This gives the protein CASSAGDEKLFF.

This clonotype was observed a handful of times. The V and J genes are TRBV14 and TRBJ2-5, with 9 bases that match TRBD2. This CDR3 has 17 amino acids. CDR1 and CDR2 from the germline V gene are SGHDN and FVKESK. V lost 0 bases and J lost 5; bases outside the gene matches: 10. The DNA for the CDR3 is TGTGCCAGCAGCCAAGATTGGCGGGAGGGTGGTACGGAGACCCAGTACTTC. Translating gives CASSQDWREGGTETQYF.

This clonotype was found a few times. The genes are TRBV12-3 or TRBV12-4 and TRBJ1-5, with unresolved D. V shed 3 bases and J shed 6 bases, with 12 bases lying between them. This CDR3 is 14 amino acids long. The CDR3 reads CASSFLGVGQPQHF. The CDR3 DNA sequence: TGTGCCAGCAGTTTTTTAGGAGTGGGTCAGCCCCAGCATTTT.

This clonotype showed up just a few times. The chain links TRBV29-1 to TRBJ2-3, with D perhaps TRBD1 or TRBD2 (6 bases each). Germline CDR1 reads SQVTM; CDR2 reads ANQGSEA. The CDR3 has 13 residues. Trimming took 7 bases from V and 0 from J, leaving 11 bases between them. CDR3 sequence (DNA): TGCAGCGCCCTGGGGGGCAGCACAGATACGCAGTATTTT. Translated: CSALGGSTDTQYF.

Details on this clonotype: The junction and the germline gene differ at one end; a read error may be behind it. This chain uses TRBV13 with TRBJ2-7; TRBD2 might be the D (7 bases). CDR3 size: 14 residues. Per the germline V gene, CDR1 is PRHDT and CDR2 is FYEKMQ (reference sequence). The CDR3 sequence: CASSLRGGLYGQYF. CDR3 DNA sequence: TGTGCCAGCAGCTTAAGGGGGGGACTGTACGGGCAGTACTTC.

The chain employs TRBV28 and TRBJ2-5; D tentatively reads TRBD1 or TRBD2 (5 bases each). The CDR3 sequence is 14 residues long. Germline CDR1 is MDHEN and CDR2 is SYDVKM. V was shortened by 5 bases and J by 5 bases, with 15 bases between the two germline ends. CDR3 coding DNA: TGTGCCAGCAGTCGGGACCGGCGGGCGGAGACCCAGTACTTC. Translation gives CASSRDRRAETQYF. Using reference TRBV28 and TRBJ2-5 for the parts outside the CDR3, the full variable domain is DVKVTQSSRYLVKRTGEKVFLECVQDMDHENMFWYRQDPGLGLRLIYFSYDVKMKEKGDIPEGYSVSREKKERFSLILESASTNQTSMYLCASSRDRRAETQYFGPGTRLLVL.

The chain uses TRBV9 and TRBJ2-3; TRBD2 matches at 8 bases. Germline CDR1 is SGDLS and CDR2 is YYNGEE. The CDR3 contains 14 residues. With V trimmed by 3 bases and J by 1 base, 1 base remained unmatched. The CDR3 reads CASSETSGTDTQYF. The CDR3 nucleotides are TGTGCCAGCAGCGAGACTAGCGGCACAGATACGCAGTATTTT.

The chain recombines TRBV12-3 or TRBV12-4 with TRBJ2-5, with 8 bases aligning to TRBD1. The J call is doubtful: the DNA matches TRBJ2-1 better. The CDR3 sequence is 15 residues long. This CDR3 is CASSFFQGARDEQFF. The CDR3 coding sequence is TGTGCCAGCAGTTTTTTCCAGGGGGCCAGGGATGAGCAGTTCTTC.

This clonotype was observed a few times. The CDR3 loop reads CASSHRDPQDEQFF. The CDR3 DNA reads TGTGCCAGCAGTCACCGGGACCCCCAGGATGAGCAGTTCTTC. This chain connects TRBV28 to TRBJ2-5; tentatively, D is TRBD1 or TRBD2 (5 bases each). The DNA end lines up better with TRBJ2-1; the J call may be wrong. Germline V gene data show CDR1 as MDHEN and CDR2 as SYDVKM. The CDR3 covers 14 residues.

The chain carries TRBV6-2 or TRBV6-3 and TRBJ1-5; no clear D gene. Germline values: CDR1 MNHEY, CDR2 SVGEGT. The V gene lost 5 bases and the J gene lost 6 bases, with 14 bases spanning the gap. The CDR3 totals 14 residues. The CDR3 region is CASSPREMGQPQHF. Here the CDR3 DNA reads TGTGCCAGCAGTCCCCGGGAGATGGGTCAGCCCCAGCATTTT.

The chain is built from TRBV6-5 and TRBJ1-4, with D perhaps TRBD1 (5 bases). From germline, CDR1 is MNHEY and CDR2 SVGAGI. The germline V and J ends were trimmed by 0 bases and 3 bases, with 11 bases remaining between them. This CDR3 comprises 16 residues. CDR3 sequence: CASSYSFRGPNEKLFF. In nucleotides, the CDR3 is TGTGCCAGCAGTTACTCTTTCCGGGGCCCTAATGAAAAACTGTTTTTT.

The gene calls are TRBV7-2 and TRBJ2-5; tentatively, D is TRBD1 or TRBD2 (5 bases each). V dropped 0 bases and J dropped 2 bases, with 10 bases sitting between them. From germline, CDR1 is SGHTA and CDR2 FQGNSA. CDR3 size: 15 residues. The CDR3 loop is CASSLASGQQETQYF. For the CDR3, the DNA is TGTGCCAGCAGCTTAGCCTCGGGGCAGCAAGAGACCCAGTACTTC. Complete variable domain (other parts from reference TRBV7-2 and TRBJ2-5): GAGVSQSPSNKVTEKGKDVELRCDPISGHTALYWYRQSLGQGLEFLIYFQGNSAPDKSGLPSDRFSAERTGGSVSTLTIQRTQQEDSAVYLCASSLASGQQETQYFGPGTRLLVL.

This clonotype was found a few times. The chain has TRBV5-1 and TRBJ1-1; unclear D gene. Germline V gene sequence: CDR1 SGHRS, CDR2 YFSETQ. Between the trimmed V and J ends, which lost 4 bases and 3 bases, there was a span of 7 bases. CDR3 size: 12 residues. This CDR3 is CASSAKDTEAFF. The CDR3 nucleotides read TGCGCCAGCAGCGCGAAGGACACTGAAGCTTTCTTT.

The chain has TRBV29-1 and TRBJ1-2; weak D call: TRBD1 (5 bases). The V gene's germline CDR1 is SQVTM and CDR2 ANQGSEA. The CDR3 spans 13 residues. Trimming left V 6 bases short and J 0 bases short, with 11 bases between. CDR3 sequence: CSVHGTPNYGYTF. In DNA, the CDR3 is TGCAGCGTCCACGGGACGCCTAACTATGGCTACACCTTC.

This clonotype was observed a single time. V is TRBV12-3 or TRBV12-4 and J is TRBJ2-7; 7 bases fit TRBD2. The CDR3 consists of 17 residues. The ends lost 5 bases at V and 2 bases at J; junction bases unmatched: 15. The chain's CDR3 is CASSPRPSGGRPYEQYF. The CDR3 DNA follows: TGTGCCAGCAGTCCCCGTCCTAGCGGCGGGAGACCCTACGAGCAGTACTTC.

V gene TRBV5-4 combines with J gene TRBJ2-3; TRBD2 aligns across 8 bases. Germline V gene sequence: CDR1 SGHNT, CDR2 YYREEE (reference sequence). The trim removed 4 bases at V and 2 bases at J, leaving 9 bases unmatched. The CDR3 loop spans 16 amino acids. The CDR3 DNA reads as TGTGCCAGCAGCGTGGAGGCTAGCGGGTACACAGATACGCAGTATTTT. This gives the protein CASSVEASGYTDTQYF. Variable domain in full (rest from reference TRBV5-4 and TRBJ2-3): ETGVTQSPTHLIKTRGQQVTLRCSSQSGHNTVSWYQQALGQGPQFIFQYYREEENGRGNFPPRFSGLQFPNYSSELNVNALELDDSALYLCASSVEASGYTDTQYFGPGTRLTVL.

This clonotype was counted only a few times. This CDR3 reads CASRRQGTNTEAFF. Written as DNA, the CDR3 is TGTGCCAGTCGAAGACAGGGAACGAACACTGAAGCTTTCTTT. The gene calls are TRBV7-8 and TRBJ1-1, with 7 bases matching TRBD1. The CDR3 is 14 residues long. Per germline, CDR1 SGHVS and CDR2 FQNEAQ. The ends lost 9 bases at V and 1 base at J; junction bases unmatched: 8.

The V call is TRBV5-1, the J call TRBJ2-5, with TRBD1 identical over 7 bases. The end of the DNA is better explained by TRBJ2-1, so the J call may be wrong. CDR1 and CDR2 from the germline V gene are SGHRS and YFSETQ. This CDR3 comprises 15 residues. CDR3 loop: CASSLEGAKKNEQFF. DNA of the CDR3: TGCGCCAGCAGCTTAGAGGGGGCCAAGAAAAATGAGCAGTTCTTC.

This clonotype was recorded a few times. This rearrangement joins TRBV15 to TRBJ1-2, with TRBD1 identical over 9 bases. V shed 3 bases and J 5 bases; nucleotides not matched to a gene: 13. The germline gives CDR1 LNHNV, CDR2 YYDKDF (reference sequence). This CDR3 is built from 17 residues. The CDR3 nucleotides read TGTGCCACCAGCAGTGCCGGGACAGGGATGATTGTATATGGCTACACCTTC. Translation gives CATSSAGTGMIVYGYTF.

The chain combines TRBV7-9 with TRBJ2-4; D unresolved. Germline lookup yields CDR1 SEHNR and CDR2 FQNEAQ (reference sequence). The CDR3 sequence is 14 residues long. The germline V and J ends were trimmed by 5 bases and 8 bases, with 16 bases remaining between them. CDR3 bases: TGTGCCAGCAGCGGATGGATGCATGGAGACATTCAGTACTTC. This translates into CASSGWMHGDIQYF.

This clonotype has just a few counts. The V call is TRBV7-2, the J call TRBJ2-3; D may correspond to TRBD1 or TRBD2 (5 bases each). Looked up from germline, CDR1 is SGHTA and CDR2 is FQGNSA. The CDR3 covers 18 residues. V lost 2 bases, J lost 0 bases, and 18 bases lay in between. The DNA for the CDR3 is TGTGCCAGCAGCTTACAGGTTTTGGGACCGTCTAGCACAGATACGCAGTATTTT. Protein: CASSLQVLGPSSTDTQYF.